These 11 T cell receptor beta chains were all obtained from the same sample, sequenced in a study of T cell responses to AZD1222 COVID-19 vaccine (dated by TCRdb to 2020 to 2022). This sample's time point label indicates: baseline before first vaccination. Library generation was performed with the immunoSEQ multiplex PCR assay. TCRdb took this table from immuneACCESS and kept in-frame rearrangements with V and J called. Such tables lack part of the clones; where checked against another copy, unresolved V genes explain under half of the gap, and the rest is unexplained. For this sample there are about 110,000 clones; about 86% appear just once. About 3.5% of the sample is taken by the ten largest. The source material was peripheral blood, sampled on day 0 of AZD1222 vaccination. These receptor sequences come from an adult in good health.

The chain combines TRBV11-2 with TRBJ1-2; TRBD1 matches 7 bases. V shed 4 bases, J shed 8 bases, and the junction held 7 bases outside the gene matches. Germline CDR1 SGHAT, CDR2 FQNNGV. This CDR3 comprises 13 residues. The CDR3 DNA reads TGTGCCAGCAGCTCCGGACAGGTTTGGGGCTACACCTTC. This sequence encodes CASSSGQVWGYTF.

V and J are TRBV6-1 and TRBJ2-2; D is possibly TRBD1 (5 bases). This CDR3 has 15 amino acids. Germline CDR1 reads MNHNS; CDR2 reads SASEGT. Trimming removed 0 bases at V and 6 bases at J, with 11 bases between. The CDR3 DNA is TGTGCCAGCAGTGAAGCCAGGGTGGGGTCCGGGGAGCTGTTTTTT. Translation: CASSEARVGSGELFF.

This chain connects TRBV2 to TRBJ2-3; TRBD2 agrees at 14 bases. CDR3 size: 18 residues. Germline V lookup: CDR1 SNHLY, CDR2 FYNNEI. Trimming cost V 6 bases and J 0 bases; bases outside gene matches: 8. The CDR3 region has the DNA TGTGCCAGCAGGGTTGGACTAGCGGGGGGCTCTAGCACAGATACGCAGTATTTT. The encoded protein is CASRVGLAGGSSTDTQYF.

The CDR3 nucleotides are TGTGCCAGCAGTTTCCCGCAGGGGATGAACACCGGGGAGCTGTTTTTT. Protein sequence: CASSFPQGMNTGELFF. J is TRBJ2-2 and V is TRBV28; TRBD1 might be the D (6 bases). V gave up 3 bases and J gave up 1 base, with 12 bases separating them. CDR1 is MDHEN, CDR2 SYDVKM, per germline. The CDR3 consists of 16 residues. Full variable domain (outside the CDR3, taken from reference TRBV28 and TRBJ2-2): DVKVTQSSRYLVKRTGEKVFLECVQDMDHENMFWYRQDPGLGLRLIYFSYDVKMKEKGDIPEGYSVSREKKERFSLILESASTNQTSMYLCASSFPQGMNTGELFFGEGSRLTVL.

The CDR3 nucleotides read TGTGCCAGCAAGGGTAGTCGGGGGGGGTACAATGAGCAGTTCTTC. This codes for CASKGSRGGYNEQFF. The chain joins TRBV28 to TRBJ2-1; 8 positions agree with TRBD2. The CDR3 is 15 amino acids. CDR1 is MDHEN, CDR2 SYDVKM, per germline. V lost 7 bases to trimming and J lost 4 bases; unmatched junction nucleotides: 9.

The chain uses TRBV11-2 and TRBJ1-6; D is ambiguous. The CDR3 contains 12 residues. V was shortened by 0 bases and J by 10 bases, with 4 bases between the two germline ends. The germline CDR1 and CDR2 sequences are SGHAT and FQNNGV. CDR3 nucleotides: TGTGCCAGCAGCTTAGAAGGCTCACCCCTCCACTTT. Protein: CASSLEGSPLHF.

The chain carries TRBV6-5 and TRBJ1-2; a weak D match, TRBD1 (6 bases). V gave up 5 bases and J gave up 5 bases, with 9 bases separating them. The germline gives CDR1 MNHEY, CDR2 SVGAGI. The CDR3 extends over 12 amino acids. CDR3 sequence reads: CASSPQGYGYTF. CDR3 DNA sequence: TGTGCCAGCAGTCCCCAGGGGTATGGCTACACCTTC.

V is TRBV28 and J is TRBJ1-2; 7 nucleotides line up with TRBD1. V gave up 11 bases and J gave up 2 bases; unmatched junction bases: 11. Looked up from germline, CDR1 is MDHEN and CDR2 is SYDVKM. This CDR3 spans 14 amino acids. Here the CDR3 reads CAGQSGGSNYGYTF. Written as DNA, the CDR3 is TGTGCCGGACAATCAGGGGGTTCGAACTATGGCTACACCTTC.

The chain recombines TRBV5-4 with TRBJ2-2, with 10 nucleotides matching TRBD2. V lost 0 bases and J lost 0; bases outside the gene matches: 5. CDR1 and CDR2 (germline): SGHNT, YYREEE (reference sequence). This CDR3 region has 18 residues. CDR3 in amino acids: CASSLDPSGGPNTGELFF. In DNA, the CDR3 is TGTGCCAGCAGCTTGGATCCTAGCGGGGGTCCGAACACCGGGGAGCTGTTTTTT.

The chain couples TRBV28 to TRBJ1-1; D is undetermined. The CDR3 is 16 amino acids. Germline lookup yields CDR1 MDHEN and CDR2 SYDVKM. The V gene lost 4 bases and the J gene lost 1 base, with 16 bases spanning the gap. The CDR3 sequence: CASSSARKEGNTEAFF. The CDR3 DNA is TGTGCCAGCAGTTCGGCGCGAAAGGAGGGGAACACTGAAGCTTTCTTT.

The rearrangement uses TRBV20-1 and TRBJ1-6; the D gene is possibly TRBD1 (5 bases). Trimming removed 3 bases from V and 8 bases from J, with 11 bases in between. Per germline, CDR1 DFQATT and CDR2 SNEGSKA (reference sequence). The CDR3 is made up of 13 amino acids. The CDR3 nucleotides are TGCAGTGCTAGTACCAGGGACGATTCACCCCTCCACTTT. It codes for CSASTRDDSPLHF.